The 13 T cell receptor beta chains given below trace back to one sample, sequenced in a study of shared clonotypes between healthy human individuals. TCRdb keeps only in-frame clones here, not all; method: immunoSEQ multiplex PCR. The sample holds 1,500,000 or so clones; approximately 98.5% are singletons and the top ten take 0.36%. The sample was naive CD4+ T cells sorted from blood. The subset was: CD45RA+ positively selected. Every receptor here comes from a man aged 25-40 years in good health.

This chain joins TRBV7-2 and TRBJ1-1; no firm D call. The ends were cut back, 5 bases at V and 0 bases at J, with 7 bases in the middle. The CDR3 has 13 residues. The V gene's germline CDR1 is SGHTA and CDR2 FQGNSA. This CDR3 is CASSRVVNTEAFF. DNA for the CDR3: TGTGCCAGCAGCCGTGTGGTGAACACTGAAGCTTTCTTT.

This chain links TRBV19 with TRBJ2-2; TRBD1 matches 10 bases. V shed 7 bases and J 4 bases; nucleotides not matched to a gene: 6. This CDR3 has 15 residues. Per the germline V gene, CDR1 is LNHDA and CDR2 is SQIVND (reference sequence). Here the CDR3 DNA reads TGTGCCAGTAATGTTCGGACAGGGGGCACCGGGGAGCTGTTTTTT. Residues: CASNVRTGGTGELFF.

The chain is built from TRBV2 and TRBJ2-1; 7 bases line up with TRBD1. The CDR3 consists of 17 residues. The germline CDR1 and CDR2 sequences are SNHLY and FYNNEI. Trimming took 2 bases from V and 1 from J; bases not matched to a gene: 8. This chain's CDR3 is CASSERRQGRSYNEQFF. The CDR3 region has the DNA TGTGCCAGCAGTGAACGAAGACAGGGTAGGTCCTACAATGAGCAGTTCTTC.

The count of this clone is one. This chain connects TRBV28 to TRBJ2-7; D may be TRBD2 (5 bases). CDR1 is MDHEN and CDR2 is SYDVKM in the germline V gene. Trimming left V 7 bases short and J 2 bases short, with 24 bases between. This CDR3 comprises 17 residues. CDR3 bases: TGTGCCAGCAACCCCCGGGGTTTAAGGGTTCGTACCTACGAGCAGTACTTC. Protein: CASNPRGLRVRTYEQYF. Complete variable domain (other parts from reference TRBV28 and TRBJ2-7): DVKVTQSSRYLVKRTGEKVFLECVQDMDHENMFWYRQDPGLGLRLIYFSYDVKMKEKGDIPEGYSVSREKKERFSLILESASTNQTSMYLCASNPRGLRVRTYEQYFGPGTRLTVT.

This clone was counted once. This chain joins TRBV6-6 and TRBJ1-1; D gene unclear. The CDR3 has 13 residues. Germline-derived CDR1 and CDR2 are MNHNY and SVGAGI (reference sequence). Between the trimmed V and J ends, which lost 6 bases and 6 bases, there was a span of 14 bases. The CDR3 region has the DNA TGTGCCAGCAGATCCCCGGGGTTCCCTGAAGCTTTCTTT. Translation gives CASRSPGFPEAFF.

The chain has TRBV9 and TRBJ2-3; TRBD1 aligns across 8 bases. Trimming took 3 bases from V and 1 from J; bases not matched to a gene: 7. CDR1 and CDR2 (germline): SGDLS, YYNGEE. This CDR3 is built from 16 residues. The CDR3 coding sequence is TGTGCCAGCAGCGCTCCCAGGGGGCAGGGCACAGATACGCAGTATTTT. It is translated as CASSAPRGQGTDTQYF. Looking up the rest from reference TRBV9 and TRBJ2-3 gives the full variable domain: DSGVTQTPKHLITATGQRVTLRCSPRSGDLSVYWYQQSLDQGLQFLIQYYNGEERAKGNILERFSAQQFPDLHSELNLSSLELGDSALYFCASSAPRGQGTDTQYFGPGTRLTVL.

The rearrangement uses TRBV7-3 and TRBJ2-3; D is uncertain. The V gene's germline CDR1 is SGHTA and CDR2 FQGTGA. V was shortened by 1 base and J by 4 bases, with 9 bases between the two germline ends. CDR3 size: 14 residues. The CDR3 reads CASSLSGRSDTQYF. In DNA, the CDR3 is TGTGCCAGCAGCTTAAGTGGAAGGTCAGATACGCAGTATTTT.

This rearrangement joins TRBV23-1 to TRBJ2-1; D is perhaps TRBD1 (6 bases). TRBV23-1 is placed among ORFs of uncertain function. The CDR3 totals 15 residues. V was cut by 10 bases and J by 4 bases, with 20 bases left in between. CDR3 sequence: CANLRAGARYNEQFF. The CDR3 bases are TGCGCCAACCTTAGGGCAGGGGCGAGATACAATGAGCAGTTCTTC.

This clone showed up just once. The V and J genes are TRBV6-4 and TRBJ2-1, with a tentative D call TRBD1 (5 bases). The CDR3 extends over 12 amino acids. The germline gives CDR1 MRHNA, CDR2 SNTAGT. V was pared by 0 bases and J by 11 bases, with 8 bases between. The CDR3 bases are TGTGCCAGCAGTGACTCGGCAGGGAAGCAGTTCTTC. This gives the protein CASSDSAGKQFF.

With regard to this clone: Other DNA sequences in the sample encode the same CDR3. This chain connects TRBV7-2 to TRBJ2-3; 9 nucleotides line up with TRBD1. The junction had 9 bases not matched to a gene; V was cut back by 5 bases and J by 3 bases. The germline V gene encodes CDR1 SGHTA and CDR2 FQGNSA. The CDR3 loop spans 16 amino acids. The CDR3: CASSPRTGAFTDTQYF. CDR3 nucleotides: TGTGCCAGCAGCCCCCGGACAGGGGCCTTTACAGATACGCAGTATTTT.

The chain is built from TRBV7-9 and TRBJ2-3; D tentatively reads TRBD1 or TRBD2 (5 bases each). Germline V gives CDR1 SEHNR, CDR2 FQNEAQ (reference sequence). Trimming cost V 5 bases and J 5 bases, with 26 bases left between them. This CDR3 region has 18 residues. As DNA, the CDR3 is TGTGCCAGCAGCCCAATCCCCTGGGGCAGCGCGAGGGGAGATACGCAGTATTTT. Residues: CASSPIPWGSARGDTQYF.

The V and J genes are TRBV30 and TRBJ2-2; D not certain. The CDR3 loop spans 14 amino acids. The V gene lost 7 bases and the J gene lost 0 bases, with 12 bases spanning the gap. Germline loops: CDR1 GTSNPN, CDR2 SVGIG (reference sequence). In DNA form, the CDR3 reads TGTGCCTCTAAGTGGAAGGCGAACACCGGGGAGCTGTTTTTT. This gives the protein CASKWKANTGELFF. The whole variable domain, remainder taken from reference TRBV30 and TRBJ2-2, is SQTIHQWPATLVQPVGSPLSLECTVEGTSNPNLYWYRQAAGRGLQLLFYSVGIGQISSEVPQNLSASRPQDRQFILSSKKLLLSDSGFYLCASKWKANTGELFFGEGSRLTVL.

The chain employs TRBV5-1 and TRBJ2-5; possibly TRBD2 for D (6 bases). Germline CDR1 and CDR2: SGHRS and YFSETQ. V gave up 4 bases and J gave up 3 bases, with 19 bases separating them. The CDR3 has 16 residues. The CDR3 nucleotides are TGCGCCAGCAGCCCCCCCCTCCTAGCGAATAAAGAGACCCAGTACTTC. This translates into CASSPPLLANKETQYF.